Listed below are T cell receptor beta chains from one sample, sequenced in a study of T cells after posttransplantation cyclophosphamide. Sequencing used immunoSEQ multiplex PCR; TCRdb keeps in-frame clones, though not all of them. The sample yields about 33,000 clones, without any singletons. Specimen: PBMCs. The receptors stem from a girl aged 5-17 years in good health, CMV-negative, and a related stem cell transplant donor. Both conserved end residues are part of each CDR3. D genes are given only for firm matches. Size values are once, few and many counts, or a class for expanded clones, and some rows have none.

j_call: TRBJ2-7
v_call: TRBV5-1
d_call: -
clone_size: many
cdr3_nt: TGCGCCAGCAGCTTGAATTTAAGGAGGCCAACCTACGAGCAGTACTTC
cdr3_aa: CASSLNLRRPTYEQYF

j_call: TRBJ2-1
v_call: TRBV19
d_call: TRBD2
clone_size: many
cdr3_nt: TGTGCCAGTAGAGCATTAGCGGGGGGCTCCTACAATGAGCAGTTCTTC
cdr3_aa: CASRALAGGSYNEQFF

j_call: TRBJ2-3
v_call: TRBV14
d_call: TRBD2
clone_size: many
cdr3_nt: TGTGCCAGCAGCCGACTAGCGGGAATCACAGATACGCAGTATTTT
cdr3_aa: CASSRLAGITDTQYF

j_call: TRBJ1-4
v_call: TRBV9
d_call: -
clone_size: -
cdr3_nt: TGTGCCAGCAGCGTAGGCGGGACTCCTAATGAAAAACTGTTTTTT
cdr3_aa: CASSVGGTPNEKLFF

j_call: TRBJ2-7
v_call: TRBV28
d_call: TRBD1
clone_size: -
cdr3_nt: TGTGCCAGCAGTTTGGGCAGGGGGCTCTTCTACGAGCAGTACTTC
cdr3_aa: CASSLGRGLFYEQYF

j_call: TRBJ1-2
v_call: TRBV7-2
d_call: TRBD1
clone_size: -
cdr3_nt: TGTGCCAGCAGCTCCAATAGTCCCGGGACAGGGAGTGGCTACACCTTC
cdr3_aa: CASSSNSPGTGSGYTF

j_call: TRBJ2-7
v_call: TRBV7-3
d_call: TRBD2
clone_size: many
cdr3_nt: TGTGCCAGCAGCTTAGGCCTAGCGGGCCCCTACGAGCAGTACTTC
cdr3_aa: CASSLGLAGPYEQYF

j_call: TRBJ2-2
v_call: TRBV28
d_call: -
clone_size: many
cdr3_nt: TGTGCCAGCAGTAAGGACTCCAGGTCCGGGGAGCTGTTTTTT
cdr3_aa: CASSKDSRSGELFF

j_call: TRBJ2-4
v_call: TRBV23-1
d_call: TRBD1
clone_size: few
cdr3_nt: TGCGCCAGCAGTCATGACAGGGCGCCAAACATTCAGTACTTC
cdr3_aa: CASSHDRAPNIQYF

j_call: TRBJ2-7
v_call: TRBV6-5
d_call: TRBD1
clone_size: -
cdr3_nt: TGTGCCAGCAGTTACACCCAGCCCAGACAGGGCTCCGAGCAGTACTTC
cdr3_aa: CASSYTQPRQGSEQYF

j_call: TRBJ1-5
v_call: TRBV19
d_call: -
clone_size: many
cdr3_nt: TGTGCCAGTAGTACGGGAACGGGGGGCGAGGTCAATCAGCCCCAGCATTTT
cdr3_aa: CASSTGTGGEVNQPQHF

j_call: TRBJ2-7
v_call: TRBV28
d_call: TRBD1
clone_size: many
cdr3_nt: TGTGCCAGCAGTTTATGGGGACAGGGACGATCTAACGAGCAGTACTTC
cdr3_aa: CASSLWGQGRSNEQYF

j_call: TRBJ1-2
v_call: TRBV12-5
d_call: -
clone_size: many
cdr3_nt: TGTGCTAGTGGTTTCGGGAACTATGGCTACACCTTC
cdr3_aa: CASGFGNYGYTF

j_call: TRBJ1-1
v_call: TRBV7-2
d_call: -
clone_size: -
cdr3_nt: TGTGCCAGCAGCTTGACAGGCGGCGCCAGAGCGGACACTGAAGCTTTCTTT
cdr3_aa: CASSLTGGARADTEAFF

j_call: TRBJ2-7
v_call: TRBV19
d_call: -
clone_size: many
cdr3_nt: TGTGCCAGTAGTATAGTCCTGGGCCTAAGGGGAGAGCAGTACTTC
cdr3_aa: CASSIVLGLRGEQYF

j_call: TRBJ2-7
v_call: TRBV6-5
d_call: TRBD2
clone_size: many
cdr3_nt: TGTGCCAGCAGTTACGGTGGCGGGGGGCTAGGCTACGAGCAGTACTTC
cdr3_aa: CASSYGGGGLGYEQYF

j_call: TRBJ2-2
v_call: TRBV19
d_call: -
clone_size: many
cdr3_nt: TGTGCCAGTAGTCCCCGCGGGGTTGGGACCGGGGAGCTGTTTTTT
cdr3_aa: CASSPRGVGTGELFF

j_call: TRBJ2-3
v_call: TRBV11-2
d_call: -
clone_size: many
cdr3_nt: TGTGCCAGCAGCTTAGTGGTATTAGCGGTGTCTAGCACAGATACGCAGTATTTT
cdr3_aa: CASSLVVLAVSSTDTQYF

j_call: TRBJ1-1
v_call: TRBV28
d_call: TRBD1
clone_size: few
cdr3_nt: TGTGCCAGCAGTCACCTGGCCTTCCGGGACAGGGGAATGAACACTGAAGCTTTCTTT
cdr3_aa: CASSHLAFRDRGMNTEAFF

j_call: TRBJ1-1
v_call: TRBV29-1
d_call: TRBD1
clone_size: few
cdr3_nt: TGCAGCGTTACGACAGGGGGACGAGGCACTGAAGCTTTCTTT
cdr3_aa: CSVTTGGRGTEAFF

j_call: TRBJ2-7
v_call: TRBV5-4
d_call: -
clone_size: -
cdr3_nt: TGTGCCAGCTCGCCTCCCGGACTAACCAGTTACGAGCAGTACTTC
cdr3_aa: CASSPPGLTSYEQYF

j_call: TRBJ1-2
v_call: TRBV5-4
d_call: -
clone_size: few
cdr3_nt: TGTGCCAGCAGCTCGGACAGTAACTATGGCTACACCTTC
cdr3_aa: CASSSDSNYGYTF

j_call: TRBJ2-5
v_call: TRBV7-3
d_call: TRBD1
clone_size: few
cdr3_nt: TGTGCCAGCAGCTTAGAAGGGGGCGCTTTGGAGACCCAGTACTTC
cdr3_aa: CASSLEGGALETQYF

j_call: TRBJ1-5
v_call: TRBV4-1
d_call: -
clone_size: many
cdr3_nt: TGCGCCAGCAGCCAAGTTGGGGGGTTTGGGCAGCCCCAGCATTTT
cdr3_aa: CASSQVGGFGQPQHF

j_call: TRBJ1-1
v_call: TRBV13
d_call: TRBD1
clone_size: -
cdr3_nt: TGTGCCAGCAGCTTATTTATGGACAGGGGGGGGGACACTGAAGCTTTCTTT
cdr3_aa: CASSLFMDRGGDTEAFF

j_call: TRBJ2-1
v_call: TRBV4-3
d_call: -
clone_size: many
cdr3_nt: TGCGCCAGCAGCCAAGATGTCAGGGGTGAGCAGTTCTTC
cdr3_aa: CASSQDVRGEQFF

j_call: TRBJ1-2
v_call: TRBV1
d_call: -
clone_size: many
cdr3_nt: TGCACCAGCGGCTGGAGGGAGGGATATGGCTACACCTTC
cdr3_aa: CTSGWREGYGYTF

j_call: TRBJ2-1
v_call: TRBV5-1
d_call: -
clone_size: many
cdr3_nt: TGCGCCAGCAGCTTGGGGAGCAATGAGCAGTTCTTC
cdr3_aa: CASSLGSNEQFF

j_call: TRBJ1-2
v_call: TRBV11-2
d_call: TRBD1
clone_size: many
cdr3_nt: TGTGCCAGCAGCTTTTCCCTCTTGACAGGGACTAACTATGGCTACACCTTC
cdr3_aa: CASSFSLLTGTNYGYTF